A selection of T cell receptor beta chains follows, all from one sample in a study of PD-L1 blockade in urothelial cancer. Clones were sequenced by immunoSEQ multiplex PCR, and TCRdb holds only the in-frame ones, with some missing. The sample lists approximately 46,000 clones; approximately 80% were seen once. This specimen consisted of PBMCs, obtained around atezolizumab (anti-PD-L1) treatment. The receptor source for this set is a man in his sixties or seventies with urothelial cancer. Each CDR3 is given with its conserved first and last residue. A D gene is named only where the DNA matches it firmly. Clone size is given for some rows only: seen once, a few or many times, or a class if the clone is expanded.

D gene	clone size	CDR3 length	V gene	J gene	CDR3 protein	CDR3 DNA
.	.	13	TRBV4-1	TRBJ2-3	CASSPVPADTQYF	TGCGCCAGCAGCCCGGTGCCGGCAGATACGCAGTATTTT
.	.	14	TRBV19	TRBJ2-2	CASSISRDTGELFF	TGTGCCAGTAGTATTAGCCGCGACACCGGGGAGCTGTTTTTT
.	.	14	TRBV28	TRBJ1-6	CASTRADSNSPLHF	TGTGCCAGCACCAGGGCAGATTCCAATTCACCCCTCCACTTT
TRBD2	.	15	TRBV15	TRBJ2-7	CATSRDPTSVGEQYF	TGTGCCACCAGCAGAGATCCCACTAGCGTCGGCGAGCAGTACTTC
.	.	14	TRBV15	TRBJ2-4	CATSRVASVNIQYF	TGTGCCACCAGCAGAGTTGCTAGCGTCAACATTCAGTACTTC
.	.	15	TRBV9	TRBJ2-2	CASSVGSGNTGELFF	TGTGCCAGCAGCGTAGGTTCGGGTAACACCGGGGAGCTGTTTTTT
TRBD2	.	16	TRBV19	TRBJ2-2	CASSIPGLASGGELFF	TGTGCCAGTAGTATTCCAGGACTAGCTAGCGGAGGGGAGCTGTTTTTT
TRBD2	.	17	TRBV7-9	TRBJ2-3	CASSLDRTRRGTDTQYF	TGTGCCAGCAGCTTAGACAGGACTAGAAGGGGCACAGATACGCAGTATTTT
TRBD1	.	14	TRBV5-1	TRBJ2-5	CASSPGTGGETQYF	TGCGCCAGCAGCCCGGGGACAGGAGGGGAGACCCAGTACTTC
.	.	14	TRBV7-3	TRBJ2-3	CASSSRTETDTQYF	TGTGCCAGCAGCTCTCGGACTGAAACAGATACGCAGTATTTT
TRBD2	.	14	TRBV11-3	TRBJ2-2	CASSAGRGTGELFF	TGTGCCAGCAGCGCAGGGAGGGGCACCGGGGAGCTGTTTTTT
TRBD1	.	13	TRBV2	TRBJ1-1	CASVRGPGSEAFF	TGTGCCAGCGTTAGGGGGCCCGGCTCTGAAGCTTTCTTT
TRBD1	.	15	TRBV27	TRBJ1-2	CASSLNPDRAAGYTF	TGTGCCAGCAGTTTAAACCCGGACAGGGCTGCTGGCTACACCTTC
.	.	15	TRBV18	TRBJ2-7	CASSPTRQDGYEQYF	TGTGCCAGCTCACCAACCCGACAGGATGGATACGAGCAGTACTTC
.	.	16	TRBV7-2	TRBJ1-5	CASSLGLTVSNQPQHF	TGTGCCAGCAGCTTAGGTCTGACAGTTAGCAATCAGCCCCAGCATTTT
.	.	14	TRBV5-1	TRBJ2-7	CASSFDYLKGEQYF	TGCGCCAGCAGCTTCGACTATCTAAAAGGGGAGCAGTACTTC
.	.	16	TRBV4-2	TRBJ2-3	CASSQVAGGGTDTQYF	TGTGCCAGCAGCCAAGTGGCCGGGGGTGGGACAGATACGCAGTATTTT
.	once	15	TRBV5-1	TRBJ2-7	CASSHGGGATYEQYF	TGCGCCAGCAGCCACGGTGGGGGGGCCACCTACGAGCAGTACTTC
TRBD1	.	14	TRBV9	TRBJ1-2	CASSPGQTNYGYTF	TGTGCCAGTAGCCCGGGACAGACTAACTATGGCTACACCTTC
.	once	15	TRBV19	TRBJ2-7	CASSIEGGSPYEQYF	TGTGCCAGTAGTATAGAAGGAGGGAGTCCCTACGAGCAGTACTTC
.	.	14	TRBV27	TRBJ2-1	CASSSSPRTAEQFF	TGTGCCAGCAGTTCCTCGCCTCGGACAGCCGAGCAGTTCTTC
TRBD1	few	14	TRBV30	TRBJ1-1	CAWSWTGRITEAFF	TGTGCCTGGAGTTGGACAGGGCGAATCACTGAAGCTTTCTTT
TRBD1	.	15	TRBV5-1	TRBJ1-5	CASSLEGQGGQPQHF	TGCGCCAGCAGCTTGGAGGGACAGGGGGGTCAGCCCCAGCATTTT
.	.	11	TRBV5-6	TRBJ1-2	CASSLTGGYTF	TGTGCCAGCAGCTTAACAGGGGGCTACACCTTC
.	.	15	TRBV28	TRBJ1-2	CASSSAGEANYGYTF	TGTGCCAGCAGTTCCGCGGGGGAAGCTAACTATGGCTACACCTTC
.	.	17	TRBV5-1	TRBJ2-6	CASSLQGSSSGANVLTF	TGCGCCAGCAGCTTACAGGGCTCCAGCTCTGGGGCCAACGTCCTGACTTTC
.	.	14	TRBV19	TRBJ2-7	CASSFSLQSYEQYF	TGTGCCAGTAGTTTTTCATTACAGTCCTACGAGCAGTACTTC
TRBD1	.	13	TRBV5-8	TRBJ2-1	CASTRQGAVEQFF	TGTGCCAGCACGAGGCAGGGGGCTGTTGAGCAGTTCTTC
.	.	16	TRBV28	TRBJ2-7	CASSFPRRQETYEQYF	TGTGCCAGCAGTTTTCCCCGAAGACAGGAGACCTACGAGCAGTACTTC
.	once	15	TRBV19	TRBJ1-5	CASSISGGARQPQHF	TGTGCCAGTAGTATATCCGGGGGGGCTCGGCAGCCCCAGCATTTT
TRBD1	once	13	TRBV27	TRBJ2-5	CASSPGGWETQYF	TGTGCCAGCAGCCCAGGGGGCTGGGAGACCCAGTACTTC
.	.	15	TRBV15	TRBJ1-4	CATSRDLELYEKLFF	TGTGCCACCAGCAGAGATCTAGAGTTATATGAAAAACTGTTTTTT
.	few	13	TRBV6-5	TRBJ2-7	CASSYTGVREQYF	TGTGCCAGCAGTTACACAGGAGTGCGCGAGCAGTACTTC
TRBD1	.	15	TRBV7-9	TRBJ1-2	CASSLAVGTGYGYTF	TGTGCCAGCAGCTTAGCTGTAGGGACAGGGTATGGCTACACCTTC
.	.	14	TRBV5-1	TRBJ1-4	CASSSSGGSEKLFF	TGCGCCAGCAGCTCCTCGGGGGGTAGTGAAAAACTGTTTTTT
TRBD1	.	11	TRBV29-1	TRBJ2-3	CSADRADTQYF	TGCAGCGCCGACAGGGCAGATACGCAGTATTTT
.	few	17	TRBV11-3	TRBJ1-1	CASSLDRRGRLNTEAFF	TGTGCCAGCAGCTTAGATCGGCGGGGACGCCTGAACACTGAAGCTTTCTTT
.	.	13	TRBV5-6	TRBJ1-4	CASSLGFGEKLFF	TGTGCCAGCAGCTTGGGTTTCGGTGAAAAACTGTTTTTT
.	few	14	TRBV10-1	TRBJ2-5	CASSGTNQQETQYF	TGCGCCAGCAGTGGGACTAACCAACAAGAGACCCAGTACTTC
TRBD1	once	15	TRBV19	TRBJ1-5	CATQTGAYSNQPQHF	TGTGCCACCCAGACAGGGGCTTATAGCAATCAGCCCCAGCATTTT
.	.	15	TRBV9	TRBJ1-2	CASGVGGLSGYGYTF	TGTGCCAGCGGGGTGGGGGGTTTGAGCGGCTATGGCTACACCTTC
.	.	14	TRBV5-4	TRBJ2-5	CASSLSNLEETQYF	TGTGCCAGCAGCCTGTCCAACTTAGAAGAGACCCAGTACTTC
.	few	15	TRBV28	TRBJ2-1	CASQSPGGSYNEQFF	TGTGCCAGCCAATCTCCAGGGGGGTCCTACAATGAGCAGTTCTTC
TRBD2	few	15	TRBV11-3	TRBJ2-1	CASSRSGGGRNEQFF	TGTGCCAGCAGCCGCTCGGGCGGGGGTCGAAATGAGCAGTTCTTC
.	.	15	TRBV11-2	TRBJ2-5	CASSLEAGEQETQYF	TGTGCCAGCAGCTTAGAGGCGGGCGAGCAAGAGACCCAGTACTTC
.	.	13	TRBV6-1	TRBJ1-2	CASSEGYREGYTF	TGTGCCAGCAGTGAAGGTTACAGGGAAGGCTACACCTTC
TRBD2	.	14	TRBV7-2	TRBJ2-1	CASSLGTSSNEQFF	TGTGCCAGCAGCTTGGGGACTAGCAGCAATGAGCAGTTCTTC
.	few	13	TRBV9	TRBJ1-1	CASSVVQATEAFF	TGTGCCAGCAGCGTAGTGCAGGCCACTGAAGCTTTCTTT
.	.	14	TRBV4-3	TRBJ1-1	CASSQDRENTEAFF	TGCGCCAGCAGCCAAGACAGGGAGAACACTGAAGCTTTCTTT
.	.	14	TRBV27	TRBJ1-4	CATRGQPTNEKLFF	TGTGCCACACGAGGACAGCCAACTAATGAAAAACTGTTTTTT
.	.	15	TRBV11-2	TRBJ2-2	CASSLETGNTGELFF	TGTGCCAGCAGCTTAGAAACAGGGAACACCGGGGAGCTGTTTTTT
.	.	14	TRBV19	TRBJ1-1	CASSRQVLNTEAFF	TGTGCCAGTAGTAGACAGGTGCTGAACACTGAAGCTTTCTTT
.	.	13	TRBV29-1	TRBJ2-2	CSVVQGYTGELFF	TGCAGCGTTGTCCAGGGGTACACCGGGGAGCTGTTTTTT
.	.	18	TRBV15	TRBJ1-2	CATSRGGFRSGVNYGYTF	TGTGCCACCAGCAGAGGGGGCTTTCGGTCAGGGGTTAACTATGGCTACACCTTC
TRBD1	.	14	TRBV14	TRBJ1-2	CASSQAGQGIGYTF	TGTGCCAGCAGCCAAGCGGGACAGGGGATTGGCTACACCTTC
.	.	15	TRBV4-3	TRBJ2-1	CASSQGVGAYNEQFF	TGCGCCAGCAGCCAAGGGGTCGGGGCCTACAATGAGCAGTTCTTC
.	.	14	TRBV7-9	TRBJ1-4	CASSPGTHLEKLFF	TGTGCCAGCAGTCCTGGGACACACTTAGAAAAACTGTTTTTT